These 30 T cell receptor beta chains were sequenced from one sample in a study of identical twins. TCRdb reprocessed the 5' RACE reads with MiXCR, giving one entry per CDR3 protein. This sample yields about 250,000 distinct CDR3 sequences, of which about 7.5% are seen a single time; approximately 5.4% belongs to the top ten. Another study also made use of these data, one on yellow fever vaccine responses in identical twins.

Sequenced material: CD8+ T cells sorted from blood. The receptors were sampled from a woman aged 18-29 years in good health.

The chain links TRBV9 to TRBJ2-1, with D perhaps TRBD1 (6 bases). The germline V gene encodes CDR1 SGDLS and CDR2 YYNGEE. V was clipped by 0 bases and J by 0 bases, with 13 bases between them. The CDR3 runs to 17 residues. Here the CDR3 DNA reads TGTGCCAGCAGCGTAGAATGGGACATCAGCTCCTACAATGAGCAGTTCTTC. This codes for CASSVEWDISSYNEQFF.

The CDR3 nucleotides are TGTGCCAGCACAATATCCCCCTATAATTCACCCCTCCACTTT. This encodes CASTISPYNSPLHF. This rearrangement joins TRBV27 to TRBJ1-6, with D unresolved. The length of the CDR3 is 14 residues. Germline V gene lookup returns CDR1 MNHEY and CDR2 SMNVEV (reference sequence). V gave up 7 bases and J gave up 2 bases, with 9 bases separating them.

As concerns this clonotype: The final CDR3 position lacks the conserved phenylalanine or tryptophan, pointing to a likely read error. The rearrangement uses TRBV9 and TRBJ1-2; unclear D gene. Germline CDR1 and CDR2: SGDLS and YYNGEE. V was cut by 3 bases and J by 6 bases, with 9 bases left in between. The length of the CDR3 is 12 residues. The CDR3 loop is CASSGRKDGYTL. The DNA of the CDR3 is TGTGCCAGCAGCGGCCGGAAGGATGGCTACACCCTC.

This clonotype showed up many times. The chain joins TRBV6-4 to TRBJ2-3, with 8 bases matching TRBD2. Per germline, CDR1 MRHNA and CDR2 SNTAGT. V shed 3 bases, J shed 0 bases, and the junction held 2 bases outside the gene matches. The CDR3 contains 15 residues. The CDR3 loop reads CASSELADSTDTQYF. The CDR3 region has the DNA TGTGCCAGCAGTGAACTAGCGGATAGCACAGATACGCAGTATTTT.

This clonotype was found a few times. The CDR3 protein is CSARILAGAMNTGELFF. The CDR3 DNA reads as TGCAGTGCTAGAATCCTAGCGGGGGCTATGAACACCGGGGAGCTGTTTTTT. This rearrangement joins TRBV20-1 to TRBJ2-2; 10 bases line up with TRBD2. Trimming at V came to 2 bases and at J to 1 base, leaving 7 bases not matched to a gene. The CDR3 spans 17 residues. Germline CDR1 reads DFQATT; CDR2 reads SNEGSKA (reference sequence).

This clonotype was counted a few times. This rearrangement joins TRBV5-1 to TRBJ2-7; TRBD2 matches 14 bases. CDR3 length: 17 amino acids. Germline trimming cut 4 bases from V and 7 bases from J; bases unmatched to any gene: 13. CDR1 and CDR2 from the germline V gene are SGHRS and YFSETQ. The CDR3 bases are TGCGCCAGCAGCCCCCGACTAGCGGGAGGGCCGATTTGGGAGCAGTACTTC. Its translation: CASSPRLAGGPIWEQYF.

The chain joins TRBV4-1 to TRBJ2-1; 8 bases are shared with TRBD2. Germline-derived CDR1 and CDR2 are MGHRA and YSYEKL. The CDR3 runs 17 residues. Trimming removed 4 bases from V and 8 bases from J; junction bases left unmatched: 16. The DNA for the CDR3 is TGCGCCAGCAGCCCCCTTGTGGGAGCGGGAGTTATGGATGAGCAGTTCTTC. Translated, it gives CASSPLVGAGVMDEQFF.

This clonotype was counted once. This chain links TRBV2 with TRBJ2-3, with TRBD2 identical over 7 bases. The V gene's germline CDR1 is SNHLY and CDR2 FYNNEI. This CDR3 has 14 residues. CDR3 bases: TGTGCTAGCGGACTAGGGTTTTTCACAGATACGCAGTATTTT. Translation gives CASGLGFFTDTQYF.

In this sample, this clonotype turned up many times. The chain combines TRBV7-9 with TRBJ2-7, with a possible D match to TRBD1 (5 bases). The CDR3 is made up of 13 amino acids. The germline V gene has CDR1 SEHNR and CDR2 FQNEAQ (reference sequence). Trimming shortened V by 5 bases and J by 2 bases, and 10 bases separated the two germline ends. CDR3 DNA: TGTGCCAGCAGCCAGGGAATTACCTACGAGCAGTACTTC. This encodes CASSQGITYEQYF.

This clonotype has a count of ten or more. The chain combines TRBV13 with TRBJ2-3, with a weak D call TRBD2 (5 bases). The germline CDR1 and CDR2 sequences are PRHDT and FYEKMQ (reference sequence). V lost 0 bases to trimming and J lost 2 bases, with 12 bases between them. The CDR3 consists of 16 residues. The DNA of the CDR3 is TGTGCCAGCAGCTTAGGGTTCCTAGCATTCACAGATACGCAGTATTTT. Translating it yields CASSLGFLAFTDTQYF.

This clonotype has ten or more counts. This chain links TRBV29-1 with TRBJ2-1; D ambiguous. Looked up from germline, CDR1 is SQVTM and CDR2 is ANQGSEA. V was cut by 6 bases and J by 10 bases, with 10 bases left in between. The CDR3 length is 10 residues. The CDR3 reads CSVPSPEQFF. CDR3 bases: TGCAGCGTCCCCTCCCCCGAGCAGTTCTTC.

Many counts were recorded for this clonotype. This chain joins TRBV15 and TRBJ2-1; the D call may be TRBD1 or TRBD2 (7 bases each). The CDR3 has 14 residues. Trimming stripped 5 bases from V and 8 bases from J, with 16 bases between. From germline, CDR1 is LNHNV and CDR2 YYDKDF (reference sequence). The DNA of the CDR3 is TGTGCCACCAGCGGAAGCGGGACAGTCCATGAGCAGTTCTTC. Amino acid sequence: CATSGSGTVHEQFF. The whole variable domain, filled in from reference TRBV15 and TRBJ2-1, reads DAMVIQNPRYQVTQFGKPVTLSCSQTLNHNVMYWYQQKSSQAPKLLFHYYDKDFNNEADTPDNFQSRRPNTSFCFLDIRSPGLGDTAMYLCATSGSGTVHEQFFGPGTRLTVL.

The sample holds many counts of this clonotype. The chain recombines TRBV4-1 with TRBJ2-7, with unresolved D. This CDR3 contains 15 residues. The V end was cut by 2 bases, the J end by 0 bases, with 11 bases between. Germline V gene sequence: CDR1 MGHRA, CDR2 YSYEKL. The DNA for the CDR3 is TGCGCCAGCAGCCAAAGTTGGGCAGGCTCCTACGAGCAGTACGTC. It encodes CASSQSWAGSYEQYV.

This clonotype was counted many times. This chain uses TRBV27 with TRBJ2-5; D is unresolved. Trimming shortened V by 5 bases and J by 0 bases, and 10 bases separated the two germline ends. The CDR3 covers 14 residues. Germline lookup yields CDR1 MNHEY and CDR2 SMNVEV (reference sequence). CDR3 sequence (DNA): TGTGCCAGCAGTAAAGGACGGTACCAAGAGACCCAGTACTTC. Translated, it gives CASSKGRYQETQYF.

This clonotype was seen at least ten times. The gene calls are TRBV5-1 and TRBJ2-1; no firm D call. V gave up 2 bases and J gave up 2 bases, with 14 bases separating them. Looked up from germline, CDR1 is SGHRS and CDR2 is YFSETQ. This CDR3 has 16 residues. CDR3 bases: TGCGCCAGCAGCTTAAGGTCGGCGGAGACCTACAATGAGCAGTTCTTC. It codes for CASSLRSAETYNEQFF.

This clonotype showed up many times. The chain uses TRBV4-1 and TRBJ2-5, with 11 bases matching TRBD2. CDR1 and CDR2 (germline): MGHRA, YSYEKL. Trimming took 4 bases from V and 1 from J; bases not matched to a gene: 2. This CDR3 is 15 amino acids long. CDR3 in amino acids: CASSRLAGTQETQYF. CDR3 nucleotides: TGCGCCAGCAGCCGACTAGCGGGGACCCAAGAGACCCAGTACTTC.

The chain has TRBV13 and TRBJ2-7; 7 bases map to TRBD1. The V segment lost 5 bases and the J segment 4 bases; nucleotides outside the gene matches: 8. The CDR3 totals 14 residues. The germline CDR1 and CDR2 sequences are PRHDT and FYEKMQ (reference sequence). This chain's CDR3 is CASSTGVSMYEQYV. The CDR3 DNA follows: TGTGCCAGCAGCACAGGGGTATCTATGTACGAGCAGTACGTC.

DNA of the CDR3: TGCAGCGTTGAGGGATACACCGGGGAGCTGTTTTTT. Its translation is CSVEGYTGELFF. The chain uses TRBV29-1 and TRBJ2-2, with D unresolved. The germline gives CDR1 SQVTM, CDR2 ANQGSEA. V lost 3 bases and J lost 3, with 5 bases in between. The CDR3 covers 12 residues.

This clonotype was seen at least ten times. The chain carries TRBV24-1 and TRBJ2-6; D is uncertain. CDR3 size: 16 residues. CDR1 and CDR2 from the germline V gene are KGHDR and SFDVKD. The V gene lost 7 bases and the J gene lost 0 bases, with 12 bases spanning the gap. The CDR3 sequence is CATSSSQISGANVLTF. Written as DNA, the CDR3 is TGTGCCACCAGCTCCTCTCAGATCTCTGGGGCCAACGTCCTGACTTTC.

In this sample, this clonotype turned up many times. The chain recombines TRBV25-1 with TRBJ2-3, with unresolved D. The CDR3 runs 18 residues. Looked up from germline, CDR1 is MGHDK and CDR2 is SYGVNS. V was trimmed by 2 bases and J by 2 bases, leaving 20 bases between them. CDR3 amino acids: CASSETIIGFGYTDTQYF. The CDR3 DNA follows: TGTGCCAGCAGTGAAACCATAATTGGGTTCGGCTACACAGATACGCAGTATTTT.

In this sample, this clonotype turned up many times. V gene TRBV20-1 combines with J gene TRBJ2-1; no firm D call. Trimming left V 0 bases short and J 5 bases short, with 8 bases between. The CDR3 has 13 residues. Per the germline V gene, CDR1 is DFQATT and CDR2 is SNEGSKA (reference sequence). CDR3 bases: TGCAGTGCTAGAGATCCCGCAAACAATGAGCAGTTCTTC. This translates into CSARDPANNEQFF.

The V and J genes are TRBV2 and TRBJ1-4, with 10 bases fitting TRBD1. Per the germline V gene, CDR1 is SNHLY and CDR2 is FYNNEI. V shed 3 bases and J 6 bases; nucleotides not matched to a gene: 7. This CDR3 has 16 amino acids. Here the CDR3 reads CASSDSRDRGDEKLFF. CDR3 coding DNA: TGTGCCAGCAGTGACAGCCGGGACAGGGGTGATGAAAAACTGTTTTTT.

The chain recombines TRBV5-8 with TRBJ2-7; no clear D. The ends were cut back, 8 bases at V and 0 bases at J, with 15 bases in the middle. Germline V CDR1 and CDR2: SGHTS, YDEGEE. This CDR3 has 14 amino acids. The CDR3 DNA is TGTGCCAGTAACCATATGAGCGACTCCTACGAGCAGTACGTC. This gives the protein CASNHMSDSYEQYV.

The chain recombines TRBV15 with TRBJ2-5, with D possibly being TRBD1 (6 bases). The V end was cut by 1 base, the J end by 5 bases, with 11 bases between. This CDR3 is 14 amino acids long. Germline CDR1 is LNHNV and CDR2 is YYDKDF (reference sequence). This CDR3 reads CATSRGQAWETQYF. The CDR3 nucleotides are TGTGCCACCAGCAGAGGACAGGCCTGGGAGACCCAGTACTTC.

This clonotype was picked up a small number of times. The CDR3 here is CASSELSSGANEQFF. CDR3 DNA: TGCGCCAGCAGTGAGTTGTCTAGCGGGGCAAATGAGCAGTTCTTC. The genes are TRBV10-2 and TRBJ2-1; 9 nucleotides match TRBD2. Germline V gene data show CDR1 as WSHSY and CDR2 as SAAADI. Trimming removed 1 base from V and 7 bases from J; junction bases left unmatched: 5. The CDR3 sequence is 15 residues long.

This clonotype was counted between two and nine times. The chain joins TRBV10-2 to TRBJ2-3; 14 positions agree with TRBD2. Germline CDR1 WSHSY, CDR2 SAAADI. This CDR3 is 16 amino acids long. Unmatched junction bases numbered 8, after V lost 9 bases and J lost 3 bases. The CDR3 is CASIGTSGSWTDTQYF. The CDR3 DNA sequence: TGCGCCAGTATCGGGACTAGCGGGAGTTGGACAGATACGCAGTATTTT.

The J gene is TRBJ2-1, the V gene TRBV7-2; D uncertain. The CDR3 has 16 amino acids. Germline-derived CDR1 and CDR2 are SGHTA and FQGNSA. Trimming took 1 base from V and 4 from J, leaving 14 bases between them. CDR3 DNA: TGTGCCAGCAGCTTAGGACGAGCAAAACAATACAATGAGCAGTTCTTC. This gives the protein CASSLGRAKQYNEQFF.

The chain joins TRBV6-1 to TRBJ2-3, with D possibly TRBD1 on 5 matching bases. Germline CDR1 and CDR2: MNHNS and SASEGT. V was cut by 6 bases and J by 4 bases, with 17 bases left in between. CDR3 length equals 15 residues. For the CDR3, the DNA is TGTGCCAGCAGGGACACCATCTCGGTGGCAGATACGCAGTATTTT. Encoded protein: CASRDTISVADTQYF.

For the CDR3, the DNA is TGTGCCAGCAGTTTAAGCGGGAGTCCGCCCCGTTACACAGATACGCAGTATTTT. Protein product: CASSLSGSPPRYTDTQYF. V usage is TRBV12-3 or TRBV12-4 and J usage is TRBJ2-3; TRBD2 agrees at 8 bases. This CDR3 is 18 amino acids long. J lost 2 bases, V lost 2 bases, and 12 bases had no gene match.

In this sample, this clonotype turned up many times. The CDR3 DNA follows: TGTGCCACCAGGGAGGGGCCGAACACCGGGGAGCTGTTTTTT. As protein: CATREGPNTGELFF. The genes are TRBV24-1 and TRBJ2-2; tentatively, D is TRBD2 (6 bases). CDR3 size: 14 residues. V was cut by 7 bases and J by 0 bases, with 8 bases left in between. Looked up from germline, CDR1 is KGHDR and CDR2 is SFDVKD.